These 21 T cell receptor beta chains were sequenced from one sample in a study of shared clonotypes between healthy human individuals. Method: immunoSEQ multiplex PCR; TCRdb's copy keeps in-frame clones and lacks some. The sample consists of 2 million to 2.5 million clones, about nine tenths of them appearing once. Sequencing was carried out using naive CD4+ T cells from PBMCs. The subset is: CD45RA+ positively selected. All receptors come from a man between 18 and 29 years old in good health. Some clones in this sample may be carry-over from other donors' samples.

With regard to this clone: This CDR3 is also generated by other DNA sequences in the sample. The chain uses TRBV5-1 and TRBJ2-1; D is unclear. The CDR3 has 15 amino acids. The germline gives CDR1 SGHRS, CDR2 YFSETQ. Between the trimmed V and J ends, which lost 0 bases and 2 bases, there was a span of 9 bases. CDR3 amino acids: CASSLASSTYNEQFF. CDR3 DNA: TGCGCCAGCAGCTTGGCCTCAAGCACCTACAATGAGCAGTTCTTC.

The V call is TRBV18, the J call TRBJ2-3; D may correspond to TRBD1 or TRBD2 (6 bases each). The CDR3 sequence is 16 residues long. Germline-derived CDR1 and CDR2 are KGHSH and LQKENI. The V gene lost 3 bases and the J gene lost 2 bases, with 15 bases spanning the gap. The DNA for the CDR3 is TGTGCCAGCTCACCCCCGACTGGGGGGCACACAGATACGCAGTATTTT. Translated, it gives CASSPPTGGHTDTQYF. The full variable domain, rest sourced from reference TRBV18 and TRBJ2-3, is NAGVMQNPRHLVRRRGQEARLRCSPMKGHSHVYWYRQLPEEGLKFMVYLQKENIIDESGMPKERFSAEFPKEGPSILRIQQVVRGDSAAYFCASSPPTGGHTDTQYFGPGTRLTVL.

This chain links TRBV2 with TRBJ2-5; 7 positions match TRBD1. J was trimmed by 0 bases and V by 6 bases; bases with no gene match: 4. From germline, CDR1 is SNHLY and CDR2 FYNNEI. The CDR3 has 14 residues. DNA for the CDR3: TGTGCCAGCAGCCTGACAGGGCACCAAGAGACCCAGTACTTC. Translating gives CASSLTGHQETQYF.

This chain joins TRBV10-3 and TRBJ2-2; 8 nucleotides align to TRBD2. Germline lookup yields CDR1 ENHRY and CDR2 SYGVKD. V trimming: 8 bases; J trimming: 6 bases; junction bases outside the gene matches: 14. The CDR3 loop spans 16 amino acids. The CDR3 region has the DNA TGTGCCATCGGGGGCCACGCGGGAGGACCGCCCGGGGAGCTGTTTTTT. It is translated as CAIGGHAGGPPGELFF.

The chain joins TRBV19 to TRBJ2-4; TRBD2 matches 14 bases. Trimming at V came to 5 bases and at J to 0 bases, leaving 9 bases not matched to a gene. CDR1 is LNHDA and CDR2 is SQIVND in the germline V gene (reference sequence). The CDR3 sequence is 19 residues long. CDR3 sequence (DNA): TGTGCCAGTAGTCCGGGACTAGCGGGAGTGAGACTAGCCAAAAACATTCAGTACTTC. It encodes CASSPGLAGVRLAKNIQYF.

The CDR3 DNA is TGTGCCAGCAGCTACCTCGGGACAGGGGCCTACGAGCAGTACTTC. Its translation: CASSYLGTGAYEQYF. The chain is built from TRBV7-2 and TRBJ2-7; 10 bases fit TRBD1. V lost 4 bases, J lost 2 bases, and 5 bases stayed unmatched. Germline CDR1 SGHTA, CDR2 FQGNSA. The CDR3 runs to 15 residues.

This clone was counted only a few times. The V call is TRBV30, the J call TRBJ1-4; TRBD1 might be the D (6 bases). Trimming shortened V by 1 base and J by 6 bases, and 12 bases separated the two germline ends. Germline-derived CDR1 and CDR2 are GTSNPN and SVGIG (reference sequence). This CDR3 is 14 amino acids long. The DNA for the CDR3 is TGTGCCTGGAGTGAGGGACAAGCGGATGAAAAACTGTTTTTT. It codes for CAWSEGQADEKLFF.

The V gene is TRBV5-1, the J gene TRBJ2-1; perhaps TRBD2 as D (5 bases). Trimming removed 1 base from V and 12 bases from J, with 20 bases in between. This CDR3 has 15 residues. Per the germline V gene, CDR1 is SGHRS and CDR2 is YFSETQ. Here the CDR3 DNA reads TGCGCCAGCAGCTTGTTGGCGGTCCGAGAGGGCGGGCAGTTCTTC. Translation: CASSLLAVREGGQFF.

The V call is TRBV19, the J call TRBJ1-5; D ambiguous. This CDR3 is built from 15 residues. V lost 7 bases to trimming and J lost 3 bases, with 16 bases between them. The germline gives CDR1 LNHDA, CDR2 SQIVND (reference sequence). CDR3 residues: CASTTLRSYNQPQHF. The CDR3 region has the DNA TGTGCCAGTACCACCTTACGCAGCTACAATCAGCCCCAGCATTTT.

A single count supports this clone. The CDR3 sequence: CASSLSSRGGQETQYF. CDR3 coding DNA: TGTGCCAGCAGCCTGAGCTCTCGAGGGGGACAAGAGACCCAGTACTTC. The chain links TRBV9 to TRBJ2-5; possible D gene TRBD1, 6 bases. CDR1 is SGDLS and CDR2 is YYNGEE in the germline V gene. The CDR3 runs 16 residues. Trimming removed 4 bases from V and 2 bases from J, with 18 bases in between.

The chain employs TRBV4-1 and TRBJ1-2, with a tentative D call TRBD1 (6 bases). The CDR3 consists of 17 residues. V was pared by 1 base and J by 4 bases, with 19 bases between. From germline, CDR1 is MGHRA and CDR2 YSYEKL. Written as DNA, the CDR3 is TGCGCCAGCAGCCAAGGCCTTTTGGGGGGCGGCGGCTATGGCTACACCTTC. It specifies CASSQGLLGGGGYGYTF.

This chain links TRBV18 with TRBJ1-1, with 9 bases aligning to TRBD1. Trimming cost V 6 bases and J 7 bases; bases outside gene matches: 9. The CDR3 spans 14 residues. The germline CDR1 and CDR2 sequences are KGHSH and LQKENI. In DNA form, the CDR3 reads TGTGCCAGCTCCCTGAGGGACAGGGAGGGTGAAGCTTTCTTT. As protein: CASSLRDREGEAFF.

This CDR3 is CSEGQGAETQYF. As DNA, the CDR3 is TGCAGCGAGGGACAGGGGGCAGAGACCCAGTACTTC. This chain links TRBV29-1 with TRBJ2-5; 12 positions match TRBD1. J gave up 4 bases and V 7 bases, and 1 base lay outside the gene matches. The germline CDR1 and CDR2 sequences are SQVTM and ANQGSEA. CDR3 length: 12 amino acids.

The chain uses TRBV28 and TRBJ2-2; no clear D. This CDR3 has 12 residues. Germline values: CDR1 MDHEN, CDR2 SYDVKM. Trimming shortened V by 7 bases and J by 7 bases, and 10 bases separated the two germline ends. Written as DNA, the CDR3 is TGTGCCAGCAACCTCCCCAGCGGGGAGCTGTTTTTT. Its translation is CASNLPSGELFF.

CDR3 DNA sequence: TGTGCCACCCAACTAGCGGGCGGGGAGACCCAGTACTTC. Amino acids: CATQLAGGETQYF. This chain joins TRBV7-8 and TRBJ2-5; 9 nucleotides align to TRBD2. Unmatched junction bases numbered 8, after V lost 10 bases and J lost 5 bases. The CDR3 totals 13 residues. The germline CDR1 and CDR2 sequences are SGHVS and FQNEAQ.

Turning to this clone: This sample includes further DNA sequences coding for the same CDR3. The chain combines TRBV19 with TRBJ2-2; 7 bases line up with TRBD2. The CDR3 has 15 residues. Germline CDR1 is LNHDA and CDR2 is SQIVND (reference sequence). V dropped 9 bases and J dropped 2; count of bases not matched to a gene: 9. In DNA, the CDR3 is TGTGCCAGCCGAACCGGGACTACAAACACCGGGGAGCTGTTTTTT. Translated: CASRTGTTNTGELFF. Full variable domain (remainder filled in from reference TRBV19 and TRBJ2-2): DGGITQSPKYLFRKEGQNVTLSCEQNLNHDAMYWYRQDPGQGLRLIYYSQIVNDFQKGDIAEGYSVSREKKESFPLTVTSAQKNPTAFYLCASRTGTTNTGELFFGEGSRLTVL.

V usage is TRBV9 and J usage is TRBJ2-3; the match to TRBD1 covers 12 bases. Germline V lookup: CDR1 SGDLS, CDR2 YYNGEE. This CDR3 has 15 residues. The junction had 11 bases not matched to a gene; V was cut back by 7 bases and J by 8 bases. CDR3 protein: CASGIPGQGAGTQYF. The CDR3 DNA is TGTGCCAGCGGGATACCGGGACAGGGGGCAGGTACGCAGTATTTT.

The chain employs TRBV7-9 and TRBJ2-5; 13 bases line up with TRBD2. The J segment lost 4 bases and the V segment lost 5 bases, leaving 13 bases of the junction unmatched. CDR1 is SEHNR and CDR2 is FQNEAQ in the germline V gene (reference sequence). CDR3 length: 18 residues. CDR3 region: CASSPGTSGMKGVETQYF. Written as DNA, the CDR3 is TGTGCCAGCAGCCCCGGGACTAGCGGGATGAAGGGGGTAGAGACCCAGTACTTC.

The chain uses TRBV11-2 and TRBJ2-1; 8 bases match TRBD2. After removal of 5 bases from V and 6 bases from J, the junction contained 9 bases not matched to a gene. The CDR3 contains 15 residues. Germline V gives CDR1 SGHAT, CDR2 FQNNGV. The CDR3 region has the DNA TGTGCCAGCAGCCGTATAGCGGGATTGGGCAATGAGCAGTTCTTC. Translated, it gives CASSRIAGLGNEQFF.

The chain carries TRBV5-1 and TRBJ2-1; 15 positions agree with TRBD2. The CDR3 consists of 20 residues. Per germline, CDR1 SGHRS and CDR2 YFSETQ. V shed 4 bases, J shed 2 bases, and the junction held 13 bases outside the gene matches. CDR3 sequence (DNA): TGCGCCAGCAGCCTTGGCCGGGGACTAGCGGGAGGTATCCCCTACAATGAGCAGTTCTTC. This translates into CASSLGRGLAGGIPYNEQFF.

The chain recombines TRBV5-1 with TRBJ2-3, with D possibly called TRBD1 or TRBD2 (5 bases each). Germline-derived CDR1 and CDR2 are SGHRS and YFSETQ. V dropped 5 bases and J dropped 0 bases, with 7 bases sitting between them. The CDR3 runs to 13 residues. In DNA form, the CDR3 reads TGCGCCAGCAGAAGGGACAGCACAGATACGCAGTATTTT. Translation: CASRRDSTDTQYF.